This is a list of T cell receptor beta chains from one sample in a study of metastatic and nonmetastatic thyroid tumors. TCRdb re-analyzed the PCR reads using MiXCR. Of 30,000 to 45,000 clones in the sample, about 29% were seen once. Sequencing was carried out using blood. The receptors shown here come from a male donor with papillary thyroid cancer or a benign thyroid nodule (not recorded which). Some clones in this sample may be carry-over from other donors' samples. Both conserved end residues are part of each CDR3.

j_call | v_call | cdr3_aa
TRBJ2-7 | TRBV6-1 | CASKGSGGPYEQYF
TRBJ2-7 | TRBV5-1 | CASSLEQAAYEQYF
TRBJ2-2 | TRBV7-6 | CASSWGQGLNTGELFF
TRBJ2-1 | TRBV5-1 | CASNPGLGNEQFF
TRBJ2-7 | TRBV7-2 | CASSLAQNSYEQYF
TRBJ1-2 | TRBV28 | CATRDSSNYGYTF
TRBJ1-4 | TRBV6-1 | CASSRGRGEKLFF
TRBJ1-4 | TRBV18 | CASSPFGNSNEKLFF
TRBJ2-4 | TRBV30 | CAWSVRNIQYF
TRBJ1-1 | TRBV11-3 | CASSLQGARTEAFF
TRBJ2-2 | TRBV7-9 | CASRSGLADTGELFF
TRBJ1-3 | TRBV20-1 | CSAKDRSGNTIYF
TRBJ1-1 | TRBV29-1 | CSVEVRGTTEAFF
TRBJ2-7 | TRBV20-1 | CSARGLAGDTGELYF
TRBJ2-1 | TRBV28 | CASSQGTSGRNEQFF
TRBJ1-2 | TRBV29-1 | CSVAGTLYGYTF
TRBJ1-6 | TRBV20-1 | CSAPQTRWVDSPLHF
TRBJ1-1 | TRBV19 | CASSISMNTEAFF
TRBJ2-2 | TRBV4-1 | CASSQVFDYANTGELFF
TRBJ2-7 | TRBV27 | CASGDTHYEQYF
TRBJ1-5 | TRBV4-2 | CASSQVDSPSQPQHF
TRBJ1-1 | TRBV5-1 | CASKGPKNTEAFF
TRBJ2-3 | TRBV6-4 | CASSEGTRTADTQYF
TRBJ2-2 | TRBV28 | CASRSPGTVLINTGELFF
TRBJ1-1 | TRBV2 | CASRIRGQDTEAFF
TRBJ1-6 | TRBV20-1 | CSARDGGQNYNSPLHF
TRBJ1-4 | TRBV6-1 | CASSAQVHEKLFF
TRBJ2-7 | TRBV25-1 | CASSGSGAYEQYF
TRBJ2-7 | TRBV28 | CASSPTRGGFYEQYF
TRBJ2-7 | TRBV20-1 | CSARLKGDEQYF
TRBJ2-1 | TRBV11-2 | CASSPSGRSTIEQFF
TRBJ1-1 | TRBV11-2 | CASSGQQGPLNTEAFF